This TCR beta chain derives from a study of T cells expressing NK-cell markers. CDR3 length: 13 amino acids. The germline gives CDR1 MGHRA, CDR2 YSYEKL. Reprocessing the 5' RACE reads, TCRdb reports a single entry for every CDR3 protein and omits DNA. The sample includes under 200,000 distinct CDR3 sequences. V usage is TRBV4-1 and J usage is TRBJ2-5. Source material: blood T cells: a sorted CD56 or NKG2C T cell subset, CD4+ or CD8+ T cells, or bulk PBMC T cells (not recorded which). This sequence originates from a woman aged 18-70 years in good health. The CDR3 region is CASSQVSVKTQYF.